The T cell receptor beta chain described here comes from a study of CD8 T cells in ankylosing spondylitis. V lost 5 bases to trimming and J lost 3 bases; unmatched junction nucleotides: 6. Germline V lookup: CDR1 DFQATT, CDR2 SNEGSKA (reference sequence). This CDR3 has 15 residues. Each TCR beta library was made by quantitative 5'-RACE that incorporated molecular barcodes. Using its own MiXCR run on the 5' RACE reads, TCRdb lists one record per CDR3 protein. Here the sample spans about 500,000 distinct CDR3 sequences, roughly 5.2% being singletons. Findings of the study overall: The study looked at matched synovial fluid samples from ankylosing spondylitis patients. Disease-linked clones were reported to be significantly enriched there. Typical of ankylosing spondylitis blood, it appeared, was a TCR beta motif of roughly eight highly homologous variants. Disease-linked clones bore a CD8+ phenotype, appearing relatively rarely in peripheral blood.

This clonotype was recorded many times. What it binds is not known. The chain combines TRBV20-1 with TRBJ2-7; 14 nucleotides agree with TRBD2. Sequencing was carried out using blood, either unsorted or a sorted T cell fraction (not recorded which). This TCR came from a male donor with ankylosing spondylitis. CDR3 region: CSALKGLAGDYEQYF. In DNA, the CDR3 is TGCAGTGCTTTAAAGGGACTAGCGGGAGACTACGAGCAGTACTTC.